This T cell receptor (beta chain) was profiled in a study of blood T cell repertoires in COVID-19. Study details: PBMCs, B-cell-depleted T cells, or T cells provided the cDNA or gDNA that made up the material.

This CDR3 is 14 amino acids long. The ends lost 6 bases at V and 1 base at J; junction bases unmatched: 5. The germline V gene has CDR1 MNHEY and CDR2 SMNVEV (reference sequence). Methods used by the authors: Reference gene primer amplification yielded estimated nucleated cell counts. The method was immunoSEQ multiplex PCR; TCRdb's version includes in-frame clones alone and lacks a portion of them. V, J and clone size derive from that table, while D and trimming were established from the DNA sequence. The profile shows about 670,000 clones, about 87% of them singletons. The material sequenced was peripheral blood. The chain links TRBV27 to TRBJ1-2; 7 bases align to TRBD1. The source of this sequence is a woman between 18 and 29 years old with acute or convalescent COVID-19. CDR3 nucleotide sequence: TGTGCCAGCAGACAGGGACAGATTAACTATGGCTACACCTTC. It yields the protein CASRQGQINYGYTF.